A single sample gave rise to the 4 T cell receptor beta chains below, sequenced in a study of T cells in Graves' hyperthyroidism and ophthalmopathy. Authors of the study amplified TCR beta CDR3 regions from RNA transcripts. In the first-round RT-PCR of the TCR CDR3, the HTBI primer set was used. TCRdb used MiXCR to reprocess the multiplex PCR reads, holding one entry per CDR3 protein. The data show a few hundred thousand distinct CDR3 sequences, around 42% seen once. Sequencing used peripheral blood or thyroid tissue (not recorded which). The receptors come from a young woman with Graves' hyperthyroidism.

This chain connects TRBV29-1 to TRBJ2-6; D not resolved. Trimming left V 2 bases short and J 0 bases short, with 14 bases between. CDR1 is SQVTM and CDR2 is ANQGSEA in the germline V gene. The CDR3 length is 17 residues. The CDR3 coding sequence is TGCAGCGTTGAAAGTGGTACGGACCCCTCTGGGGCCAACGTCCTGACTTTC. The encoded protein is CSVESGTDPSGANVLTF.

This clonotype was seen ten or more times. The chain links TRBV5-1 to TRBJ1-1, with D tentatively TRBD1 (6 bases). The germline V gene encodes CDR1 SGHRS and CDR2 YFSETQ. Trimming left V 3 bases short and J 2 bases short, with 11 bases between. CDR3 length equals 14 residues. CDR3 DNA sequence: TGCGCCAGCAGCTCCGGGACACTAAACACTGAAGCTTTCTTT. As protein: CASSSGTLNTEAFF.

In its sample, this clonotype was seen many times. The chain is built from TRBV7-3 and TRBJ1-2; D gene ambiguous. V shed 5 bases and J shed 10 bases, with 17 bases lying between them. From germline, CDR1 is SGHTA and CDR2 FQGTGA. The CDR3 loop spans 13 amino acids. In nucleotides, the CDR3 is TGTGCCAGCAGCCCCTCCCCGGTTGGGAACTACACCTTC. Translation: CASSPSPVGNYTF. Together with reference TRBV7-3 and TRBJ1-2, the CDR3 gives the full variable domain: GAGVSQTPSNKVTEKGKYVELRCDPISGHTALYWYRQSLGQGPEFLIYFQGTGAADDSGLPNDRFFAVRPEGSVSTLKIQRTERGDSAVYLCASSPSPVGNYTFGSGTRLTVV.

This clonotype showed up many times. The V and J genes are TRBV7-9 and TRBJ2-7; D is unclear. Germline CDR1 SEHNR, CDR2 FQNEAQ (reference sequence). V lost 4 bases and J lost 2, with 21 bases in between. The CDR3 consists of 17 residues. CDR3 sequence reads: CASSSSSLIDGTYEQYF. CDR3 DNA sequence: TGTGCCAGCAGCTCCTCCAGCTTGATCGACGGAACCTACGAGCAGTACTTC.